This note documents a single T cell receptor (beta chain) sequence. Documented time point: pretreatment peripheral blood. Patients in the study were battling locally advanced or metastatic urothelial carcinoma. Each individual provided 1 to 8 samples (taken pretreatment and on-treatment). The sample originates from a study of PD-L1 blockade in urothelial cancer. Study-wide context: Beginning around 2014, patients received atezolizumab, given as 1,200 mg intravenously every 3 weeks. Prior chemotherapy in patients spanned 0 to 3 regimens.

Method: immunoSEQ multiplex PCR; TCRdb's copy keeps in-frame clones and lacks some. This table holds fewer than 95,000 clones, roughly 84% found once. This CDR3 spans 13 amino acids. Germline V gene sequence: CDR1 SGHRS, CDR2 YFSETQ. Trimming cost V 4 bases and J 2 bases, with 6 bases left between them. The rearrangement joins TRBV5-1 to TRBJ2-2; no clear D gene. This clonotype was sampled from a man aged 55 to 69 with urothelial cancer. The source material was PBMCs, sampled around atezolizumab (anti-PD-L1) treatment. The CDR3 DNA is TGCGCCAGCAGCACGAGCAACACCGGGGAGCTGTTTTTT. Translated: CASSTSNTGELFF. Drawing the rest from reference TRBV5-1 and TRBJ2-2, the complete variable domain is KAGVTQTPRYLIKTRGQQVTLSCSPISGHRSVSWYQQTPGQGLQFLFEYFSETQRNKGNFPGRFSGRQFSNSRSEMNVSTLELGDSALYLCASSTSNTGELFFGEGSRLTVL.